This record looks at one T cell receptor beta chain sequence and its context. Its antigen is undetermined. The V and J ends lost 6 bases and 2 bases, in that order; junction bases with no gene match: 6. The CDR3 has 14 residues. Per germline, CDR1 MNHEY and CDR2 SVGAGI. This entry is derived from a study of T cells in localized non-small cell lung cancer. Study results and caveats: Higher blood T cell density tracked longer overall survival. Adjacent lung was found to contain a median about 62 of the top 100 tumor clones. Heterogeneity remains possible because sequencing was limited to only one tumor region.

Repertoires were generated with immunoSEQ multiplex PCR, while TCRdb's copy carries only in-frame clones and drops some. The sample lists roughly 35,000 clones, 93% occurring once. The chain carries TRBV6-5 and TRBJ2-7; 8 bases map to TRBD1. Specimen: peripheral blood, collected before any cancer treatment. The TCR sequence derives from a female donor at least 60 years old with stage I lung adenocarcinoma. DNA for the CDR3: TGTGCCAGCAGAAGAGACAGGGGCACCTACGAGCAGTACTTC. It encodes CASRRDRGTYEQYF.